This section outlines one TCR beta chain sequence together with its context. Here immunoSEQ multiplex PCR was the method, and the copy in TCRdb shows in-frame clones only, minus some. Of under 200,000 clones in the sample, 80% to 90% were seen once. The data were obtained in a study of blood T cell repertoires in COVID-19. The overall study: Specimens from acute and convalescent COVID-19 originated in the United States, Italy and Spain. PBMCs, B-cell-depleted T cells, or T cells were the source of the cDNA or gDNA that made up the material.

The CDR3 sequence is 17 residues long. Germline assignment: CDR1 KGHSH and CDR2 LQKENI. With 5 bases clipped from V and 2 bases from J, the junction kept 7 bases outside the gene matches. The chain is built from TRBV18 and TRBJ2-1; TRBD2 aligns across 12 bases. This TCR was recovered from a man aged 60 to 75 with acute or convalescent COVID-19. Specimen: peripheral blood. The DNA for the CDR3 is TGTGCCAGCTCAGCGACTAGCGGGAGAGGAACCTACAATGAGCAGTTCTTC. Protein: CASSATSGRGTYNEQFF.